Listed below are T cell receptor beta chains from one sample, sequenced in a study of blood T cells in healthy people across ages. TCRdb re-derived calls from the 5' RACE reads in MiXCR, one entry per CDR3 protein. The table includes 1 million or so distinct CDR3 sequences, under 55% detected once. The sequenced material came from blood. The receptors originated from a woman aged 55-70 years in good health. CDR3s include the opening cysteine and the closing phenylalanine or tryptophan. A D gene is named only where the DNA matches it firmly. Some rows mark clone size as missing; the rest say once, few, many or name a class of expanded clone.

TRBD2	16	-	TRBV12-3/TRBV12-4	TRBJ2-5	CASSSKLAGGGNEQYF	TGTGCCAGCAGTTCAAAACTAGCGGGAGGTGGCAATGAGCAGTACTTC
-	13	many	TRBV20-1	TRBJ1-2	CSARRGQKYGYTF	TGCAGTGCTAGAAGAGGCCAGAAGTATGGCTACACCTTC
TRBD2	15	-	TRBV10-3	TRBJ2-7	CAISERGLAGDEQYF	TGTGCCATCAGTGAGCGGGGACTAGCGGGCGATGAGCAGTACTTC
TRBD2	16	-	TRBV29-1	TRBJ2-5	CSVFGLAGGNQETQYF	TGCAGCGTTTTCGGTTTAGCGGGAGGCAACCAAGAGACCCAGTACTTC
TRBD1	15	few	TRBV5-1	TRBJ2-5	CASSRIPDRQETQYF	TGCGCCAGCAGCAGGATACCGGACAGGCAAGAGACCCAGTACTTC
TRBD1	16	-	TRBV7-2	TRBJ2-5	CASRIATGTGRETQYF	TGTGCCAGCAGGATCGCAACCGGGACAGGTCGAGAGACCCAGTACTTC
TRBD2	18	-	TRBV4-3	TRBJ2-1	CASSQEGGLAGRYNEQFF	TGCGCCAGCAGCCAAGAGGGCGGACTAGCGGGGCGATACAATGAGCAGTTCTTC
-	16	few	TRBV11-2	TRBJ2-5	CASSSGVVGLQETQYF	TGTGCCAGCAGCTCAGGGGTTGTGGGACTTCAAGAGACCCAGTACTTC
TRBD2	17	-	TRBV20-1	TRBJ2-7	CSASTGTSGAFSYEQYF	TGCAGTGCTAGCACCGGGACTAGCGGGGCTTTTTCCTACGAGCAGTACTTC
-	15	few	TRBV5-1	TRBJ2-1	CASSLAGGSGNEQFF	TGCGCCAGCAGCTTGGCGGGGGGCAGTGGCAATGAGCAGTTCTTC
-	16	-	TRBV6-5	TRBJ2-1	CASSYSVAALGCEQFF	TGTGCCAGCAGTTACTCCGTAGCGGCCCTGGGGTGTGAGCAGTTCTTC
TRBD1	15	-	TRBV6-6	TRBJ1-1	CASRRQPGQVTEAFF	TGTGCCAGCAGGAGACAACCCGGACAGGTAACTGAAGCTTTCTTT
-	12	few	TRBV29-1	TRBJ1-1	CSVDQGYTEAFF	TGCAGCGTTGATCAGGGGTACACTGAAGCTTTCTTT
TRBD2	15	-	TRBV20-1	TRBJ2-1	CSAPGTSGRVTEQFF	TGCAGTGCGCCCGGGACTAGCGGGAGGGTAACTGAGCAGTTCTTC
TRBD2	19	-	TRBV13	TRBJ2-1	CASSLTLAGRGLGVNEQFF	TGTGCCAGCAGCTTAACACTAGCGGGAAGAGGTCTCGGGGTGAATGAGCAGTTCTTC
-	14	-	TRBV7-8	TRBJ2-5	CASSSPGLANEQYF	TGTGCCAGCAGCTCACCAGGGCTAGCGAATGAGCAGTACTTC
TRBD1	17	many	TRBV4-2	TRBJ1-2	CASRALLARDRDYGYTF	TGTGCCAGCAGGGCACTTCTAGCCCGGGACAGGGACTATGGCTACACCTTC